Listed here are 27 T cell receptor beta chains from one sample, sequenced in a study of human T cells and chemical hapten exposure. Indicated time point: patch test 1, 2 weeks after DPC sensitization. Treatment specified: therapeutic diphenylcyclopropenone sensitization with weekly scalp DPC. One entry per CDR3 protein, called by TCRdb with MiXCR from the RACE reads. The top ten clones hold about 1.8% of a sample with 150,000 or so distinct CDR3 sequences, roughly 15% of them seen once. Here the sequenced sample was whole blood, taken in connection with sensitization to the hapten diphenylcyclopropenone (DPC). The receptors were gathered from a woman aged 25 to 45 with alopecia areata. Some clones in this sample may be carry-over from other donors' samples.

This clonotype has ten or more counts. The chain uses TRBV5-1 and TRBJ1-1, with 8 bases fitting TRBD1. The CDR3 totals 14 residues. Germline V CDR1 and CDR2: SGHRS, YFSETQ. J gave up 1 base and V 3 bases, and 2 bases lay outside the gene matches. The CDR3 DNA reads as TGCGCCAGCAGCTCGACAGGGGCGAACACTGAAGCTTTCTTT. Translating it yields CASSSTGANTEAFF.

This clonotype has ten or more counts. V is TRBV23-1 and J is TRBJ2-7; 11 bases line up with TRBD2. TRBV23-1 is an ORF; its function is uncertain. This CDR3 comprises 17 residues. Unmatched junction bases numbered 8, after V lost 2 bases and J lost 2 bases. Here the CDR3 reads CASSQPSGTSGAYEQYF. In DNA form, the CDR3 reads TGCGCCAGCAGTCAACCTTCCGGGACTAGCGGCGCCTACGAGCAGTACTTC.

This clonotype came up many times. V is TRBV6-1 and J is TRBJ2-3, with D possibly matching TRBD2 (5 bases). Trimming took 7 bases from V and 3 from J, leaving 8 bases between them. The CDR3 is 12 residues long. The germline V gene encodes CDR1 MNHNS and CDR2 SASEGT. The CDR3 loop is CASKRGTDTQYF. CDR3 nucleotide sequence: TGTGCCAGCAAAAGAGGGACAGATACGCAGTATTTT.

A few counts support this clonotype. The chain joins TRBV7-2 to TRBJ1-1; TRBD1 aligns across 7 bases. V dropped 6 bases and J dropped 2; count of bases not matched to a gene: 15. This CDR3 spans 17 amino acids. Germline-derived CDR1 and CDR2 are SGHTA and FQGNSA. The CDR3 loop is CASSQGGLGRGNTEAFF. CDR3 nucleotide sequence: TGTGCCAGCAGTCAAGGGGGCCTGGGCAGGGGAAACACTGAAGCTTTCTTT.

This clonotype has only a few counts. This chain links TRBV7-2 with TRBJ2-5, with a tentative D call TRBD2 (6 bases). CDR1 and CDR2 from the germline V gene are SGHTA and FQGNSA. V lost 3 bases and J 4 bases, leaving 9 bases between the germline ends. CDR3 length equals 13 residues. CDR3 in DNA: TGTGCCAGCAGCTTGACTAGTCTAGAGACCCAGTACTTC. Residues: CASSLTSLETQYF.

This clonotype was detected only a few times. This chain uses TRBV10-3 with TRBJ1-4, with D perhaps matching TRBD1 (5 bases). The CDR3 is 15 residues long. The germline CDR1 and CDR2 sequences are ENHRY and SYGVKD. Trimming took 0 bases from V and 14 from J, leaving 19 bases between them. CDR3 bases: TGTGCCATCAGTGAGTCGAATTCGGGGCGGCCGAGGCTGTTTTTT. Translating it yields CAISESNSGRPRLFF.

This clonotype has a handful of counts. J is TRBJ2-2 and V is TRBV3-1; D not certain. In germline, CDR1 is LGHDT, CDR2 YNNKEL (reference sequence). Between the trimmed V and J ends, which lost 2 bases and 6 bases, there was a span of 10 bases. The CDR3 is made up of 14 amino acids. In DNA form, the CDR3 reads TGTGCCAGCAGCCAATTAGTTAGGGCCGGGGAGCTGTTTTTT. Translating it yields CASSQLVRAGELFF.

V gene TRBV29-1 combines with J gene TRBJ2-7; possibly TRBD2 for D (7 bases). Germline V gene sequence: CDR1 SQVTM, CDR2 ANQGSEA. The CDR3 spans 14 residues. V lost 3 bases and J 2 bases, leaving 14 bases between the germline ends. DNA of the CDR3: TGCAGCGTTGATCGGGGAGGGGGTGCCTACGAGCAGTACTTC. This gives the protein CSVDRGGGAYEQYF.

This clonotype appeared many times. The rearrangement uses TRBV5-1 and TRBJ2-3; D remains ambiguous. The CDR3 consists of 13 residues. Per the germline V gene, CDR1 is SGHRS and CDR2 is YFSETQ. V lost 1 base and J lost 4, with 7 bases in between. This chain's CDR3 is CASSLFGPDTQYF. Here the CDR3 DNA reads TGCGCCAGCAGCTTGTTTGGCCCAGATACGCAGTATTTT.

The CDR3 bases are TGTGCCAGCAGCGCGCCGAGCCCTACCAAGATTCAGGATACGCAGTATTTT. It specifies CASSAPSPTKIQDTQYF. V is TRBV9 and J is TRBJ2-3; D uncertain. Trimming removed 3 bases from V and 6 bases from J, with 23 bases in between. CDR3 length equals 17 residues. Germline loops: CDR1 SGDLS, CDR2 YYNGEE.

V gene TRBV20-1 combines with J gene TRBJ2-3; tentatively, D is TRBD2 (5 bases). Trimming stripped 6 bases from V and 3 bases from J, with 16 bases between. CDR1 and CDR2 from the germline V gene are DFQATT and SNEGSKA (reference sequence). CDR3 length: 14 amino acids. The CDR3 sequence is CSAPNPTTTDTQYF. CDR3 DNA: TGCAGTGCACCGAATCCGACTACAACAGATACGCAGTATTTT.

This clonotype was recorded at least ten times. The rearrangement links TRBV6-5 to TRBJ1-1; perhaps TRBD1 as D (5 bases). The CDR3 is 13 amino acids. V was shortened by 6 bases and J by 1 base, with 9 bases between the two germline ends. The germline CDR1 and CDR2 sequences are MNHEY and SVGAGI. This CDR3 is CASRGTENTEAFF. The CDR3 DNA reads as TGTGCCAGCAGAGGGACGGAGAACACTGAAGCTTTCTTT.

The rearrangement joins TRBV5-1 to TRBJ1-3, with D possibly being TRBD1 (5 bases). This CDR3 spans 15 amino acids. CDR1 SGHRS and CDR2 YFSETQ come from the germline V gene. V was clipped by 3 bases and J by 0 bases, with 10 bases between them. The CDR3 loop reads CASSSGSSSGNTIYF. CDR3 bases: TGCGCCAGCAGCTCAGGGTCCAGCTCTGGAAACACCATATATTTT.

This clonotype has a handful of counts. This rearrangement joins TRBV29-1 to TRBJ2-2; D perhaps matches TRBD1 (5 bases). V lost 4 bases to trimming and J lost 7 bases, with 22 bases between them. CDR1 SQVTM and CDR2 ANQGSEA come from the germline V gene. The CDR3 contains 16 residues. CDR3 DNA sequence: TGCAGCGTTGGTTGGATGGAAAGGGGTACAGACGGGGAGCTGTTTTTT. Amino acid sequence: CSVGWMERGTDGELFF.

This clonotype appeared a few times. The chain employs TRBV6-6 and TRBJ2-4; a weak D match, TRBD2 (5 bases). The CDR3 is 15 residues long. The germline V and J ends were trimmed by 7 bases and 3 bases, with 16 bases remaining between them. CDR1 and CDR2 (germline): MNHNY, SVGAGI (reference sequence). The CDR3 spells CASTSRGSNKNIQYF. CDR3 in DNA: TGTGCCAGCACCTCACGGGGAAGTAACAAAAACATTCAGTACTTC.

The chain couples TRBV30 to TRBJ1-2; D ambiguous. Germline CDR1 GTSNPN, CDR2 SVGIG (reference sequence). V dropped 4 bases and J dropped 2 bases, with 11 bases sitting between them. The CDR3 has 13 amino acids. The DNA of the CDR3 is TGTGCCTGGACCGGCAGTCCAAACTATGGCTACACCTTC. It yields the protein CAWTGSPNYGYTF. The variable domain in full, with the rest retrieved from reference TRBV30 and TRBJ1-2, is SQTIHQWPATLVQPVGSPLSLECTVEGTSNPNLYWYRQAAGRGLQLLFYSVGIGQISSEVPQNLSASRPQDRQFILSSKKLLLSDSGFYLCAWTGSPNYGYTFGSGTRLTVV.

This clonotype was picked up a small number of times. The CDR3 is CASSAGGDRTIYEQYF. The CDR3 nucleotides are TGTGCCAGCAGCGCAGGAGGGGACAGGACAATTTACGAGCAGTACTTC. The chain combines TRBV7-2 with TRBJ2-7; TRBD1 matches 8 bases. The CDR3 consists of 16 residues. V trimming: 5 bases; J trimming: 4 bases; junction bases outside the gene matches: 13. Germline values: CDR1 SGHTA, CDR2 FQGNSA.

The chain links TRBV28 to TRBJ2-4; either TRBD1 or TRBD2 may fit D (5 bases each). Germline CDR1 reads MDHEN; CDR2 reads SYDVKM. This CDR3 spans 15 amino acids. V gave up 6 bases and J gave up 0 bases, with 12 bases separating them. CDR3 coding DNA: TGTGCCAGCAGCCCCGGGACCTTAGCCAAAAACATTCAGTACTTC. Protein: CASSPGTLAKNIQYF.

The rearrangement uses TRBV10-3 and TRBJ1-1, with D possibly being TRBD1 (6 bases). V was shortened by 6 bases and J by 0 bases, with 8 bases between the two germline ends. The V gene's germline CDR1 is ENHRY and CDR2 SYGVKD. The CDR3 is 13 residues long. CDR3 protein: CAIRGGMNTEAFF. DNA for the CDR3: TGTGCCATCAGAGGGGGAATGAACACTGAAGCTTTCTTT.

V usage is TRBV6-6 and J usage is TRBJ2-3; D not resolved. V was pared by 3 bases and J by 4 bases, with 5 bases between. The CDR3 extends over 12 amino acids. Germline V gene data show CDR1 as MNHNY and CDR2 as SVGAGI (reference sequence). This chain's CDR3 is CASSYGPDTQYF. The CDR3 region has the DNA TGTGCCAGCAGTTATGGCCCAGATACGCAGTATTTT.

The V and J genes are TRBV10-3 and TRBJ2-7; 8 bases are a match to TRBD1. Losses at the gene ends were 4 bases for V and 1 base for J; bases not matched to a gene: 9. Germline CDR1 and CDR2: ENHRY and SYGVKD. This CDR3 region has 16 residues. CDR3 loop: CAISVLPGGASYEQYF. The CDR3 DNA reads as TGTGCCATCAGTGTGCTACCAGGGGGCGCTTCCTACGAGCAGTACTTC.

Comments on this clonotype: Being one base from a much bigger clone, this may be a read error. The rearrangement joins TRBV2 to TRBJ1-1; 8 bases line up with TRBD1. V lost 9 bases and J lost 2; bases outside the gene matches: 11. The CDR3 contains 15 residues. The germline V gene encodes CDR1 SNHLY and CDR2 FYNNEI. This chain's CDR3 is CARWWLQGANTEAFF. The CDR3 region has the DNA TGTGCCAGATGGTGGCTCCAGGGGGCAAACACTGAAGCTTTCTTT.

In this sample, this clonotype turned up a few times. CDR3 bases: TGTGCCAGCAGCCTGGACACAGGGATTTACACCTTC. Its protein is CASSLDTGIYTF. The chain is built from TRBV28 and TRBJ1-2, with D tentatively TRBD1 (6 bases). V shed 6 bases and J shed 11 bases, with 16 bases lying between them. The CDR3 runs to 12 residues. Germline CDR1 is MDHEN and CDR2 is SYDVKM.

This clonotype has a handful of counts. The CDR3 sequence: CASSELLAGGSYNEQFF. The CDR3 region has the DNA TGTGCCAGCAGTGAACTCCTAGCGGGAGGGAGCTACAATGAGCAGTTCTTC. The V call is TRBV6-1, the J call TRBJ2-1; 12 positions agree with TRBD2. With 2 bases clipped from V and 3 bases from J, the junction kept 5 bases outside the gene matches. Germline V gene lookup returns CDR1 MNHNS and CDR2 SASEGT. This CDR3 has 17 amino acids.

This clonotype showed up many times. The gene calls are TRBV6-2 or TRBV6-3 and TRBJ2-5; 10 bases are shared with TRBD1. The CDR3 sequence is 18 residues long. Germline trimming cut 4 bases from V and 1 base from J; bases unmatched to any gene: 12. Germline lookup yields CDR1 MNHEY and CDR2 SVGEGT. CDR3 nucleotides: TGTGCCAGCAGTTTCCGGGACAGGGGTTCTCGGTCCCAAGAGACCCAGTACTTC. It translates to CASSFRDRGSRSQETQYF.

This clonotype was seen more than once but under ten times. The rearrangement uses TRBV7-8 and TRBJ1-4, with D possibly TRBD1 on 6 matching bases. Germline lookup yields CDR1 SGHVS and CDR2 FQNEAQ. Trimming took off 4 bases at V and 7 bases at J, with 22 bases between the two ends. The length of the CDR3 is 17 residues. The CDR3 sequence is CASSWLRDTRRIEKLFF. CDR3 coding DNA: TGTGCCAGCAGCTGGCTCAGGGACACTAGAAGGATTGAAAAACTGTTTTTT. The full variable domain, completed using reference TRBV7-8 and TRBJ1-4, is GAGVSQSPRYKVAKRGQDVALRCDPISGHVSLFWYQQALGQGPEFLTYFQNEAQLDKSGLPSDRFFAERPEGSVSTLKIQRTQQEDSAVYLCASSWLRDTRRIEKLFFGSGTQLSVL.

This chain joins TRBV14 and TRBJ2-5; no definite D call. The CDR3 contains 13 residues. From germline, CDR1 is SGHDN and CDR2 FVKESK. V dropped 2 bases and J dropped 9 bases, with 13 bases sitting between them. For the CDR3, the DNA is TGTGCCAGCAGCCAACTCCAGGTGCAGTCCCAGTACTTC. Translation gives CASSQLQVQSQYF.